Listed here is a single T cell receptor beta chain. Using immunoSEQ multiplex PCR, the repertoire was profiled, and TCRdb retains in-frame clones only, with some absent. The table records tens of thousands of clones, under 95% of them present only once. The record originates from a study of Tregs in tolerant kidney transplant recipients. Trimming shortened V by 8 bases and J by 3 bases, and 20 bases separated the two germline ends. CDR1 is MNHEY, CDR2 SMNVEV, per germline (reference sequence). The CDR3 is made up of 16 amino acids. The receptor comes from a human donor who received a combined kidney and bone marrow transplant. The V and J genes are TRBV27 and TRBJ2-1, with D tentatively TRBD1 (5 bases). Sequences were derived from CD4+ T cells from blood, sampled before the transplant. CDR3 sequence (DNA): TGTGCCAGCTGGGGCCTCAACCCGAAGAACTACAATGAGCAGTTCTTC. Protein: CASWGLNPKNYNEQFF.